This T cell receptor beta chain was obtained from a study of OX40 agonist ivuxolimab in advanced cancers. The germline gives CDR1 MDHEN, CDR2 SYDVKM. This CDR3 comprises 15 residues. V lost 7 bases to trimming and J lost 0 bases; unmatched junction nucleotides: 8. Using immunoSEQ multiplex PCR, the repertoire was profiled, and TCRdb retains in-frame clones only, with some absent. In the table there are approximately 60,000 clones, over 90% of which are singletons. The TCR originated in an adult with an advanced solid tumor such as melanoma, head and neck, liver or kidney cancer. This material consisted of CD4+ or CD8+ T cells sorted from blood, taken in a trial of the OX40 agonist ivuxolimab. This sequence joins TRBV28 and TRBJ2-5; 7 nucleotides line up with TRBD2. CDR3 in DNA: TGTGCCAGCACCTTTTGGGGGGGGAACCAAGAGACCCAGTACTTC. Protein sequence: CASTFWGGNQETQYF.